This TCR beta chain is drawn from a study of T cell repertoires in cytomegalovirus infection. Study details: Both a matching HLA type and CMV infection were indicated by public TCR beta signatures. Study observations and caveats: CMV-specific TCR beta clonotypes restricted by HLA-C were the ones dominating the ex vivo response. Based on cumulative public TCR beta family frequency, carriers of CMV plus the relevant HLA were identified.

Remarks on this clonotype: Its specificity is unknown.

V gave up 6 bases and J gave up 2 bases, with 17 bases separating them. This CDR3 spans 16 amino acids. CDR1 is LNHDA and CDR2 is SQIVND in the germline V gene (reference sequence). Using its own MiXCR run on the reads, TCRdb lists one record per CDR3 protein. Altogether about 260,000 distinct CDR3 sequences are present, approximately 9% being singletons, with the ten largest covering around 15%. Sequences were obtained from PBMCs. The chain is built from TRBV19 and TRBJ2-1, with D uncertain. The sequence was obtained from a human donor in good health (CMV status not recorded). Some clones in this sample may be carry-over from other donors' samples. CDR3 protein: CASRGPAGRPYNEQFF. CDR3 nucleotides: TGTGCCAGTAGAGGACCAGCAGGAAGGCCCTACAATGAGCAGTTCTTC.